Shown below are 8 T cell receptor beta chains from a single sample sequenced in a study of shared clonotypes between healthy human individuals (dated by TCRdb to the early 2020s). The library was generated by the immunoSEQ multiplex PCR assay. Sourced from immuneACCESS, this table was stored by TCRdb with only in-frame sequences that have V and J called. A share of the clones is absent; for the studies checked, an unresolved V gene accounts for under half, and the remainder has no known explanation. The sample table holds fewer than 850,000 clones, of which just over 95% were seen once. Around 0.25% of the sample belongs to the ten largest clones. CD8 naive samples consisted of CD45RO-negative cells that were positively selected for CCR7, yielding a CD45RA+CCR7+ population without TemRA cells. What was sequenced was naive CD8+ T cells sorted from blood. Reading the label with the study, this specimen's cell subset or site is: CD45RA+CCR7+. The source of these receptors is a man aged 25-40 years in good health.

The rearrangement links TRBV10-2 to TRBJ2-3; D is uncertain. The CDR3 is 14 residues long. V lost 0 bases and J 0 bases, leaving 4 bases between the germline ends. The germline V gene has CDR1 WSHSY and CDR2 SAAADI. The CDR3 is CASSESRSTDTQYF. The CDR3 bases are TGCGCCAGCAGTGAGTCACGGAGCACAGATACGCAGTATTTT.

V gene TRBV6-5 combines with J gene TRBJ1-1, with a tentative D call TRBD1 (5 bases). The CDR3 is 15 residues long. Trimming removed 2 bases at V and 1 base at J, with 11 bases between. CDR1 and CDR2 from the germline V gene are MNHEY and SVGAGI. Written as DNA, the CDR3 is TGTGCCAGCAGTTACGGGACGGGCGCGAACACTGAAGCTTTCTTT. Its translation is CASSYGTGANTEAFF.

The chain is built from TRBV10-3 and TRBJ2-2, with 8 positions matching TRBD1. The CDR3 is made up of 17 amino acids. Germline-derived CDR1 and CDR2 are ENHRY and SYGVKD. V shed 3 bases, J shed 6 bases, and the junction held 12 bases outside the gene matches. As DNA, the CDR3 is TGTGCCATCAGTGACTCGATACTGACAGGGGAGGCCGGGGAGCTGTTTTTT. It codes for CAISDSILTGEAGELFF.

The chain employs TRBV19 and TRBJ1-5; 9 positions agree with TRBD1. Germline CDR1 reads LNHDA; CDR2 reads SQIVND (reference sequence). The CDR3 runs to 17 residues. Unmatched junction bases numbered 8, after V lost 5 bases and J lost 0 bases. CDR3 sequence (DNA): TGTGCCAGTAGTGAAATACAGGGGGCAAATAGCAATCAGCCCCAGCATTTT. Its translation is CASSEIQGANSNQPQHF. Supplemented by reference TRBV19 and TRBJ1-5, the full variable domain reads DGGITQSPKYLFRKEGQNVTLSCEQNLNHDAMYWYRQDPGQGLRLIYYSQIVNDFQKGDIAEGYSVSREKKESFPLTVTSAQKNPTAFYLCASSEIQGANSNQPQHFGDGTRLSIL.

The rearrangement joins TRBV10-3 to TRBJ2-7; D gene uncertain. Germline CDR1 and CDR2: ENHRY and SYGVKD. The CDR3 extends over 13 amino acids. The V and J ends lost 2 bases and 0 bases respectively, with 5 bases between them. Written as DNA, the CDR3 is TGTGCCATCAGTGAGCCGCCCTCCTACGAGCAGTACTTC. Encoded protein: CAISEPPSYEQYF.

This clone came up a few times. The chain joins TRBV10-3 to TRBJ2-7; 11 bases match TRBD2. The CDR3 length is 14 residues. Looked up from germline, CDR1 is ENHRY and CDR2 is SYGVKD. Unmatched junction bases numbered 6, after V lost 7 bases and J lost 4 bases. CDR3 sequence reads: CAITSGTSGYEQYF. CDR3 in DNA: TGTGCCATCACCTCCGGGACTAGCGGATACGAGCAGTACTTC.

The chain couples TRBV2 to TRBJ2-3; 8 positions match TRBD2. This CDR3 contains 17 residues. With 4 bases clipped from V and 2 bases from J, the junction kept 11 bases outside the gene matches. Germline V gene data show CDR1 as SNHLY and CDR2 as FYNNEI. In DNA form, the CDR3 reads TGTGCCAGCAGTGGACTAGCGCCGCCTGGCAACACAGATACGCAGTATTTT. Its protein is CASSGLAPPGNTDTQYF.

Concerning this clone itself: The same CDR3 is also encoded by other DNA sequences in this sample. This rearrangement joins TRBV30 to TRBJ2-7; no definite D call. The CDR3 is made up of 12 amino acids. Between the trimmed V and J ends, which lost 0 bases and 2 bases, there was a span of 5 bases. From germline, CDR1 is GTSNPN and CDR2 SVGIG (reference sequence). CDR3 region: CAWSVGTYEQYF. The CDR3 bases are TGTGCCTGGAGTGTTGGTACCTACGAGCAGTACTTC.